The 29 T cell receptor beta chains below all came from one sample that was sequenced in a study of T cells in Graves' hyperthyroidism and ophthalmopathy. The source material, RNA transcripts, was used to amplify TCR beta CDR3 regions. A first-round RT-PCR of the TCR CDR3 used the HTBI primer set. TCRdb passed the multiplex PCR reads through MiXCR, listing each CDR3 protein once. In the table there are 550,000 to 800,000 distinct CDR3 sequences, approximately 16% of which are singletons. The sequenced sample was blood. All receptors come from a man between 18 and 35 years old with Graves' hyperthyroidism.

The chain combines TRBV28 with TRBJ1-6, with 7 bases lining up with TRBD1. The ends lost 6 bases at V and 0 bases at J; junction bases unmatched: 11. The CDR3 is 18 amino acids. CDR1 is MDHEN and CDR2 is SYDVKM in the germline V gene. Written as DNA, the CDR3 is TGTGCCAGCAGGGGCAACAGGGGCCTTAGCTCCTATAATTCACCCCTCCACTTT. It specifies CASRGNRGLSSYNSPLHF. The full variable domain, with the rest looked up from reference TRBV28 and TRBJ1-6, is DVKVTQSSRYLVKRTGEKVFLECVQDMDHENMFWYRQDPGLGLRLIYFSYDVKMKEKGDIPEGYSVSREKKERFSLILESASTNQTSMYLCASRGNRGLSSYNSPLHFGNGTRLTVT.

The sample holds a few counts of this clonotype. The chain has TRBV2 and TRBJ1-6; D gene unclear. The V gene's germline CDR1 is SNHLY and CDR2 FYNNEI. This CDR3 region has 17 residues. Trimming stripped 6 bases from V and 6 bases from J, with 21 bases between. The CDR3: CASSTRWQSSGNSPLHF. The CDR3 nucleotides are TGTGCCAGCAGCACCCGGTGGCAGAGCTCGGGTAATTCACCCCTCCACTTT.

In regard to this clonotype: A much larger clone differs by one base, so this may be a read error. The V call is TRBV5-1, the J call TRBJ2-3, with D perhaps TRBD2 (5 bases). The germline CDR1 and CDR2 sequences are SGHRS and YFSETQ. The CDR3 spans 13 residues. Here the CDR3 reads CVSSLAREDTQYF. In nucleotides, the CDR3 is TGCGTCAGCAGCTTGGCCCGGGAAGATACGCAGTATTTT.

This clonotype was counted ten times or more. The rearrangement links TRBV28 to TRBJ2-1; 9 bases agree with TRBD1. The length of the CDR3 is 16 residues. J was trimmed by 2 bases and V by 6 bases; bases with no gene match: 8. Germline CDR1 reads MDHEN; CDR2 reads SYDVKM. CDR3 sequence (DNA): TGTGCCAGCAGACCAACCGGGACAGGGACCTACAATGAGCAGTTCTTC. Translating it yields CASRPTGTGTYNEQFF.

The CDR3 nucleotides are TGTGCCAGCAGCTTCTTGCAGCGGGAGCGGGAAACCGGGGAGCTGTTTTTT. Its translation: CASSFLQRERETGELFF. The rearrangement uses TRBV7-2 and TRBJ2-2; 8 bases fit TRBD2. The J segment lost 5 bases and the V segment lost 3 bases, leaving 11 bases of the junction unmatched. This CDR3 is built from 17 residues. Germline CDR1 is SGHTA and CDR2 is FQGNSA.

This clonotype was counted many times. Here the CDR3 reads CSARDRQGVYEQYF. As DNA, the CDR3 is TGCAGTGCTAGAGATCGGCAGGGTGTCTACGAGCAGTACTTC. V and J are TRBV20-1 and TRBJ2-7; tentative D call: TRBD1 (5 bases). This CDR3 is built from 14 residues. The V end was cut by 0 bases, the J end by 3 bases, with 12 bases between. CDR1 DFQATT and CDR2 SNEGSKA come from the germline V gene (reference sequence).

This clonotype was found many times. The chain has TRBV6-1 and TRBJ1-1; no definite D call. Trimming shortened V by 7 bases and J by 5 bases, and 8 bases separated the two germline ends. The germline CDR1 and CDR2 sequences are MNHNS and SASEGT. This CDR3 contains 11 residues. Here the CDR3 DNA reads TGTGCCAGCATCGCTGGGACTGAAGCTTTCTTT. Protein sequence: CASIAGTEAFF.

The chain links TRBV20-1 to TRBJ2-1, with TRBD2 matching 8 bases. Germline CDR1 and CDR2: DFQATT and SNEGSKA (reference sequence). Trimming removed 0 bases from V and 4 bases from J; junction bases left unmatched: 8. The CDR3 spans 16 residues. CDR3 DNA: TGCAGTGCTAGAGATATTTTCGGGGGGGGATACAATGAGCAGTTCTTC. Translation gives CSARDIFGGGYNEQFF.

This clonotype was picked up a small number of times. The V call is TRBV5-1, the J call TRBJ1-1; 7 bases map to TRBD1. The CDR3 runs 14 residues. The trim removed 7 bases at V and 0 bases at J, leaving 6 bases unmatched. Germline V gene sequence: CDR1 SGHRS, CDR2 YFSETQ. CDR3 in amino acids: CASGWDRMNTEAFF. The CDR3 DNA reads TGCGCCAGCGGGTGGGACAGAATGAACACTGAAGCTTTCTTT.

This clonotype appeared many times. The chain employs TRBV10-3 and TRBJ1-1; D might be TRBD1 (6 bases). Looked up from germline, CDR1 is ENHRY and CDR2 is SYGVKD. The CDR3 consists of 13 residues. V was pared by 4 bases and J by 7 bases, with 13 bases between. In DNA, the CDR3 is TGTGCCATCAGTGTCAACAGGGAAGGTGAAGCTTTCTTT. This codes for CAISVNREGEAFF.

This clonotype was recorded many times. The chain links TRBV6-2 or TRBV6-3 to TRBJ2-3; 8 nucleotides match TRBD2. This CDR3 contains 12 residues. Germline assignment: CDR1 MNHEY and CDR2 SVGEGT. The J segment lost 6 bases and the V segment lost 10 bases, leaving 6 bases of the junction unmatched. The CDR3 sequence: CATAGVTDTQYF. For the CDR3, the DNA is TGTGCCACAGCGGGAGTTACTGATACGCAGTATTTT.

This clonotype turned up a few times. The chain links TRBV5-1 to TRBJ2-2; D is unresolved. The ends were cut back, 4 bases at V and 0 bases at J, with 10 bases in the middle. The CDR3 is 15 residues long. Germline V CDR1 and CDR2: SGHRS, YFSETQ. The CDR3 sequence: CASSQNSANTGELFF. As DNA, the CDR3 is TGCGCCAGCAGCCAGAACAGCGCGAACACCGGGGAGCTGTTTTTT. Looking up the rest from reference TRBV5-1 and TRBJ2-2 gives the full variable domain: KAGVTQTPRYLIKTRGQQVTLSCSPISGHRSVSWYQQTPGQGLQFLFEYFSETQRNKGNFPGRFSGRQFSNSRSEMNVSTLELGDSALYLCASSQNSANTGELFFGEGSRLTVL.

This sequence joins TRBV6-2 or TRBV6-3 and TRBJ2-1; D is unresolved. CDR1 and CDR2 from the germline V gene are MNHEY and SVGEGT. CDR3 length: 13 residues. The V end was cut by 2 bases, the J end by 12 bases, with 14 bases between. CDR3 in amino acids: CASSYNSRDGQFF. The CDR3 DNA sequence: TGTGCCAGCAGTTACAATTCAAGGGATGGGCAGTTCTTC.

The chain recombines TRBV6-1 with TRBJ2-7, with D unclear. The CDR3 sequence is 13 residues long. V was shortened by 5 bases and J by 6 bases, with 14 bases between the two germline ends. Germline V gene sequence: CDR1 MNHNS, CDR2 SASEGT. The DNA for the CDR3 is TGTGCCAGCAGTCCGACGGTCAGTGGCGAGCAGTACTTC. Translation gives CASSPTVSGEQYF.

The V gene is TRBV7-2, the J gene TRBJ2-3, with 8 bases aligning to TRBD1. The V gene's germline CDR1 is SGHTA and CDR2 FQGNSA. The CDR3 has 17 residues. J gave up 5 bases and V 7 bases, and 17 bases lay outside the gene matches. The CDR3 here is CASNPSDDRGSVDTQYF. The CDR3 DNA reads TGTGCCAGCAACCCGTCCGATGACAGGGGTTCTGTAGATACGCAGTATTTT.

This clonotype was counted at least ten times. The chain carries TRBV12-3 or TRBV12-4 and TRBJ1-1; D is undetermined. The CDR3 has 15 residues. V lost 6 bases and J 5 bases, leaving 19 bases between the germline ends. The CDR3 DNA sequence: TGTGCCAGCAGGCCTACCAACTTACGAACTACTGAAGCTTTCTTT. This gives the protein CASRPTNLRTTEAFF.

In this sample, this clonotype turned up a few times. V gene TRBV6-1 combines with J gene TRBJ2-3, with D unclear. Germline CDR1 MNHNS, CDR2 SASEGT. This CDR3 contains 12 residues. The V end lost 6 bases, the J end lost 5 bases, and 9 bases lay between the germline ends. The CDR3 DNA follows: TGTGCCAGCAGATCGGTGGGAGATACGCAGTATTTT. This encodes CASRSVGDTQYF.

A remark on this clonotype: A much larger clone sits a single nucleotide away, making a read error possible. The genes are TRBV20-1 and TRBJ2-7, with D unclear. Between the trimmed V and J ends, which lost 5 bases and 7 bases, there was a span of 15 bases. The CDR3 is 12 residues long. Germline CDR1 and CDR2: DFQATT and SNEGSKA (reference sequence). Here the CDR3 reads CSAADQASEQYF. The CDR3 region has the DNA TGCAGTGCTGCAGATCAGGCTAGTGAGCAGTACTTC.

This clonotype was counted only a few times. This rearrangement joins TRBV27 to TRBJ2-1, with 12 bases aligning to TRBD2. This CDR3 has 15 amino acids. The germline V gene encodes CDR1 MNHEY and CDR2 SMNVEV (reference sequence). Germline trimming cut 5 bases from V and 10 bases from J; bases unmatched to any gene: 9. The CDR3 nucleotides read TGTGCCAGCAGTCCCGGGACTAGCGGGTCTCGAGAGCAGTTCTTC. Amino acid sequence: CASSPGTSGSREQFF.

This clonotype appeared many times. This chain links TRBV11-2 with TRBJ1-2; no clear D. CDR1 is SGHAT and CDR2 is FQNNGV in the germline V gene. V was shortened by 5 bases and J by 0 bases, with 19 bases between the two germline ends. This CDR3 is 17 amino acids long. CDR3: CASSPWARALPNYGYTF. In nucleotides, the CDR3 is TGTGCCAGCAGCCCCTGGGCACGTGCATTGCCTAACTATGGCTACACCTTC.

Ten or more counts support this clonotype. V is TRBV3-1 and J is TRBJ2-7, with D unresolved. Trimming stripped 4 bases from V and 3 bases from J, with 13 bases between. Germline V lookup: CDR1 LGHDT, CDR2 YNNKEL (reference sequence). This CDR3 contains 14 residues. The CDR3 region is CASSPLSQSYEQYF. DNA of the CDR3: TGTGCCAGCAGCCCTCTCTCACAGAGCTACGAGCAGTACTTC.

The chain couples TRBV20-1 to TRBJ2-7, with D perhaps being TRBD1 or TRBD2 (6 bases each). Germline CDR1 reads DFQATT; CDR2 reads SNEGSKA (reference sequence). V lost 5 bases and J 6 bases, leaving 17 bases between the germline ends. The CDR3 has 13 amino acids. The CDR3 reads CSAPHGGGLEQYF. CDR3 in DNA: TGCAGTGCTCCCCACGGGGGCGGGCTCGAGCAGTACTTC.

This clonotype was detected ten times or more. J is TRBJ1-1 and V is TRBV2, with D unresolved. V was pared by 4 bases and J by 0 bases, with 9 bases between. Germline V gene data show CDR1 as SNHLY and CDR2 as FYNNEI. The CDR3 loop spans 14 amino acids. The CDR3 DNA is TGTGCCAGCAGTGCAGGCCTCATGAACACTGAAGCTTTCTTT. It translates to CASSAGLMNTEAFF.

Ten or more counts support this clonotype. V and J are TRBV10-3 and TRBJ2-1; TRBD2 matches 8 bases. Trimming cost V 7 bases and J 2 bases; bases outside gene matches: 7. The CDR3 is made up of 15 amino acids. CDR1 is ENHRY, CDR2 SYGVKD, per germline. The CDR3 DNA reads TGTGCCATCACCCCGGGACTAGAGACCTACAATGAGCAGTTCTTC. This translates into CAITPGLETYNEQFF.

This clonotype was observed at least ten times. For the CDR3, the DNA is TGCGCCAGCAGCTTGGTGAGCACTATGAACACTGAAGCTTTCTTT. It is translated as CASSLVSTMNTEAFF. The chain recombines TRBV5-1 with TRBJ1-1, with unresolved D. V was cut by 0 bases and J by 0 bases, with 9 bases left in between. The CDR3 consists of 15 residues. Germline V gene data show CDR1 as SGHRS and CDR2 as YFSETQ.

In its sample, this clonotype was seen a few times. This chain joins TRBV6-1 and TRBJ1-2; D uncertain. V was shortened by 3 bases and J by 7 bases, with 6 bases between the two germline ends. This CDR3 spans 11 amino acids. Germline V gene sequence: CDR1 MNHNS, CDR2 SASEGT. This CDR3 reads CASSEVIGYTF. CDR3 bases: TGTGCCAGCAGTGAGGTGATTGGCTACACCTTC.

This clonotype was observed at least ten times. The chain's CDR3 is CASSVGGGDQPQHF. CDR3 nucleotide sequence: TGTGCCAGCAGCGTGGGCGGAGGGGATCAGCCCCAGCATTTT. This chain links TRBV9 with TRBJ1-5; possibly TRBD1 for D (5 bases). This CDR3 has 14 amino acids. Trimming stripped 2 bases from V and 5 bases from J, with 11 bases between. From germline, CDR1 is SGDLS and CDR2 YYNGEE.

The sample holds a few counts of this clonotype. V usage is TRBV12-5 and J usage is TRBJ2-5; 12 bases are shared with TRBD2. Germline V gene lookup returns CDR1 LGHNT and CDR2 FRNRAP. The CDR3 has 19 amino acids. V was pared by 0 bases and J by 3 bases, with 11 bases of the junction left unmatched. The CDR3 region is CASGLVLVKRTSGEETQYF. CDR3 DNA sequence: TGTGCTAGTGGTTTGGTACTTGTGAAAAGGACTAGCGGGGAAGAGACCCAGTACTTC.

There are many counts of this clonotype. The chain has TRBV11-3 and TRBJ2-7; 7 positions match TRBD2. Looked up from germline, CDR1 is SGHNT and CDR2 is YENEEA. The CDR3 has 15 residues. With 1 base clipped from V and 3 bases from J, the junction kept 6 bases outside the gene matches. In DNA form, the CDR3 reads TGTGCCAGCAGCTTAGTGGTTGGCGGGAGCTACGAGCAGTACTTC. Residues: CASSLVVGGSYEQYF.